Below, 29 T cell receptor beta chains from the same sample are listed, as sequenced in a study of cytomegalovirus exposure and HLA in healthy donors. The PCR used 60 Vbeta and 13 Jbeta primers. TCRdb's copy holds only in-frame clones and misses some; the assay was immunoSEQ multiplex PCR. The sample holds approximately 140,000 clones; around three quarters are singletons and the top ten take around 13%. The sequenced sample consisted of PBMCs. These receptors were obtained from a man aged 40-49 years in good health and CMV-seropositive.

The V and J genes are TRBV27 and TRBJ1-1; no firm D call. Germline V gene data show CDR1 as MNHEY and CDR2 as SMNVEV (reference sequence). Trimming took 0 bases from V and 7 from J, leaving 9 bases between them. The CDR3 has 13 residues. The CDR3 protein is CASSLSAGLEAFF. The CDR3 DNA reads TGTGCCAGCAGTTTATCGGCAGGCCTTGAAGCTTTCTTT.

This sequence joins TRBV10-3 and TRBJ2-1, with D perhaps being TRBD1 or TRBD2 (5 bases each). Germline V gives CDR1 ENHRY, CDR2 SYGVKD. The CDR3 is 14 residues long. Trimming took off 10 bases at V and 5 bases at J, with 18 bases between the two ends. The CDR3 bases are TGTGCCAGCAGGGACGCAGAAGGGGACAATGAGCAGTTCTTC. Its protein product is CASRDAEGDNEQFF.

V and J are TRBV15 and TRBJ2-5, with 13 bases identical to TRBD2. V was clipped by 0 bases and J by 5 bases; unmatched bases: 0. Looked up from germline, CDR1 is LNHNV and CDR2 is YYDKDF (reference sequence). CDR3 length equals 15 residues. The CDR3 loop is CATSRELAGGETQYF. CDR3 bases: TGTGCCACCAGCAGAGAACTAGCGGGAGGGGAGACCCAGTACTTC.

The chain employs TRBV10-2 and TRBJ2-7, with D possibly being TRBD1 (6 bases). The V end was cut by 10 bases, the J end by 1 base, with 11 bases between. The CDR3 runs 12 residues. The germline V gene encodes CDR1 WSHSY and CDR2 SAAADI. This chain's CDR3 is CATRGQSYEQYF. Written as DNA, the CDR3 is TGCGCCACCAGAGGACAGTCCTACGAGCAGTACTTC.

Concerning this clone: A junction boundary mismatches the germline segment, possibly from a read error. The rearrangement joins TRBV5-1 to TRBJ2-6; 10 bases are a match to TRBD1. The CDR3 covers 16 residues. Germline CDR1 and CDR2: SGHRS and YFSETQ. CDR3 DNA: TGCGCCAGCAGCTCGGGACAGGGGTCTGGGGCCAACGGCCTGACTTTC. Residues: CASSSGQGSGANGLTF.

CDR3: CASSPLGGANEKLFF. The CDR3 nucleotides read TGCGCCAGCAGCCCCCTCGGGGGAGCTAATGAAAAACTGTTTTTT. The chain combines TRBV5-1 with TRBJ1-4; D perhaps matches TRBD1 (5 bases). Per germline, CDR1 SGHRS and CDR2 YFSETQ. Trimming left V 4 bases short and J 3 bases short, with 13 bases between. The CDR3 runs to 15 residues.

This clone has only one observation. The chain recombines TRBV7-2 with TRBJ2-1, with D perhaps matching TRBD2 (5 bases). Germline V gene data show CDR1 as SGHTA and CDR2 as FQGNSA. V was clipped by 1 base and J by 0 bases, with 13 bases between them. The CDR3 covers 17 residues. The CDR3 nucleotides are TGTGCCAGCAGCTTAGATCCGGCCGGGGTCTCCTACAATGAGCAGTTCTTC. Translation: CASSLDPAGVSYNEQFF. The full variable domain, its missing parts supplied by reference TRBV7-2 and TRBJ2-1, is GAGVSQSPSNKVTEKGKDVELRCDPISGHTALYWYRQSLGQGLEFLIYFQGNSAPDKSGLPSDRFSAERTGGSVSTLTIQRTQQEDSAVYLCASSLDPAGVSYNEQFFGPGTRLTVL.

This clone turned up a few times. This chain connects TRBV11-2 to TRBJ2-1; a possible D gene is TRBD2 (6 bases). The CDR3 runs to 14 residues. Trimming removed 2 bases from V and 4 bases from J, with 9 bases in between. Germline loops: CDR1 SGHAT, CDR2 FQNNGV. In DNA, the CDR3 is TGTGCCAGCAGCTTACGGAGCGGGTACAATGAGCAGTTCTTC. Amino acid sequence: CASSLRSGYNEQFF.

The chain combines TRBV27 with TRBJ2-3; weak D call: TRBD1 (5 bases). In germline, CDR1 is MNHEY, CDR2 SMNVEV (reference sequence). Between the trimmed V and J ends, which lost 11 bases and 4 bases, there was a span of 16 bases. CDR3 size: 13 residues. CDR3 in DNA: TGTGCCGCAGGCGAAAGGGGCGCAGATACGCAGTATTTT. Amino acids: CAAGERGADTQYF.

The CDR3 nucleotides read TGTGCCAGCAGCCAGGGACAGGGGGCTGGATATGGCTACACCTTC. It specifies CASSQGQGAGYGYTF. The genes are TRBV14 and TRBJ1-2; 12 bases align to TRBD1. Germline trimming cut 3 bases from V and 5 bases from J; bases unmatched to any gene: 4. The CDR3 is 15 residues long. CDR1 and CDR2 (germline): SGHDN, FVKESK. The entire variable domain, with the rest obtained from reference TRBV14 and TRBJ1-2, is as follows: EAGVTQFPSHSVIEKGQTVTLRCDPISGHDNLYWYRRVMGKEIKFLLHFVKESKQDESGMPNNRFLAERTGGTYSTLKVQPAELEDSGVYFCASSQGQGAGYGYTFGSGTRLTVV.

The chain recombines TRBV9 with TRBJ2-3; TRBD2 matches at 7 bases. The length of the CDR3 is 15 residues. The V segment lost 0 bases and the J segment 7 bases; nucleotides outside the gene matches: 8. The germline CDR1 and CDR2 sequences are SGDLS and YYNGEE. The CDR3 sequence is CASSVAGGFSYTQYF. CDR3 coding DNA: TGTGCCAGCAGCGTAGCGGGGGGTTTCTCCTATACGCAGTATTTT.

The chain carries TRBV5-4 and TRBJ2-2; no clear D. Trimming removed 3 bases from V and 1 base from J, with 13 bases in between. The V gene's germline CDR1 is SGHNT and CDR2 YYREEE (reference sequence). The CDR3 runs to 16 residues. The CDR3 spells CASSSGLGQNTGELFF. CDR3 DNA: TGTGCCAGCAGCTCGGGTCTCGGCCAGAACACCGGGGAGCTGTTTTTT.

The chain couples TRBV28 to TRBJ1-2; D gene unclear. With 3 bases removed from V and 8 bases from J, the gap between germline ends came to 13 bases. The CDR3 is 13 residues long. In germline, CDR1 is MDHEN, CDR2 SYDVKM. The CDR3 spells CASSFPVALGYTF. The CDR3 coding sequence is TGTGCCAGCAGTTTCCCCGTGGCCCTGGGCTACACCTTC.

V gene TRBV29-1 combines with J gene TRBJ2-7; 10 bases line up with TRBD1. This CDR3 region has 13 residues. Per the germline V gene, CDR1 is SQVTM and CDR2 is ANQGSEA. Unmatched junction bases numbered 1, after V lost 1 base and J lost 4 bases. The CDR3 coding sequence is TGCAGCGTTGAAGTGGACAGGGGGTACGAGCAGTACTTC. Its translation: CSVEVDRGYEQYF.

The genes are TRBV14 and TRBJ2-2; TRBD1 might be the D (6 bases). CDR3 size: 16 residues. In germline, CDR1 is SGHDN, CDR2 FVKESK. Between the trimmed V and J ends, which lost 4 bases and 7 bases, there was a span of 19 bases. The CDR3 protein is CASSLLPPRGYGELFF. CDR3 bases: TGTGCCAGCAGCCTACTACCCCCCAGGGGCTACGGGGAGCTGTTTTTT.

The chain joins TRBV7-9 to TRBJ2-4, with 14 bases fitting TRBD2. J was trimmed by 8 bases and V by 11 bases; bases with no gene match: 8. The CDR3 has 14 residues. Germline V lookup: CDR1 SEHNR, CDR2 FQNEAQ (reference sequence). Here the CDR3 reads CACGTSGRRDIQYF. The CDR3, as DNA: TGTGCCTGCGGGACTAGCGGGAGACGGGACATTCAGTACTTC.

The V call is TRBV7-9, the J call TRBJ2-7, with 9 bases lining up with TRBD1. The J segment lost 5 bases and the V segment lost 0 bases, leaving 5 bases of the junction unmatched. This CDR3 has 15 residues. Per germline, CDR1 SEHNR and CDR2 FQNEAQ (reference sequence). CDR3 amino acids: CASSLAETGGDEQYF. The CDR3 DNA follows: TGTGCCAGCAGCTTAGCAGAGACAGGGGGGGACGAGCAGTACTTC.

The chain carries TRBV25-1 and TRBJ1-2; 9 nucleotides agree with TRBD1. V shed 6 bases, J shed 2 bases, and the junction held 10 bases outside the gene matches. The CDR3 consists of 16 residues. CDR1 is MGHDK and CDR2 is SYGVNS in the germline V gene. CDR3 nucleotides: TGTGCCAGCAGAGGGCTGTGGGGACAGGGAAACTATGGCTACACCTTC. Amino acids: CASRGLWGQGNYGYTF.

This rearrangement joins TRBV20-1 to TRBJ2-1; D not resolved. The CDR3 length is 11 residues. From germline, CDR1 is DFQATT and CDR2 SNEGSKA (reference sequence). Trimming cost V 2 bases and J 12 bases, with 11 bases left between them. The CDR3 loop reads CSARPSWAQFF. CDR3 bases: TGCAGTGCTAGACCCTCTTGGGCGCAGTTCTTC.

V usage is TRBV4-3 and J usage is TRBJ2-2; D may be TRBD1 (5 bases). The CDR3 consists of 14 residues. The germline CDR1 and CDR2 sequences are LGHNA and YSLEER. Trimming shortened V by 0 bases and J by 5 bases, and 7 bases separated the two germline ends. In DNA form, the CDR3 reads TGCGCCAGCAGCCAAGATAAGGGGACCGGGGAGCTGTTTTTT. As protein: CASSQDKGTGELFF.

This clone came up a few times. This specimen includes other DNA sequences encoding the same CDR3. The chain employs TRBV18 and TRBJ2-7, with D perhaps TRBD2 (6 bases). The CDR3 sequence is 13 residues long. Trimming took off 8 bases at V and 2 bases at J, with 13 bases between the two ends. Germline CDR1 is KGHSH and CDR2 is LQKENI. CDR3 region: CASRRDSAYEQYF. Written as DNA, the CDR3 is TGTGCCAGCCGACGGGACTCAGCCTACGAGCAGTACTTC.

This clone has more than one count but fewer than ten. V is TRBV4-3 and J is TRBJ1-2; a weak D match, TRBD1 (6 bases). Germline CDR1 is LGHNA and CDR2 is YSLEER. Trimming took off 3 bases at V and 10 bases at J, with 9 bases between the two ends. This CDR3 contains 11 residues. CDR3 residues: CASSQDSYYTF. The CDR3 DNA is TGCGCCAGCAGCCAGGACAGTTACTACACCTTC.

The chain is built from TRBV10-3 and TRBJ2-7; 15 bases line up with TRBD2. Germline values: CDR1 ENHRY, CDR2 SYGVKD. The CDR3 length is 18 residues. J lost 2 bases, V lost 7 bases, and 12 bases had no gene match. CDR3 region: CAITPGLAGGTVAYEQYF. For the CDR3, the DNA is TGTGCCATCACCCCGGGACTAGCGGGAGGAACCGTCGCCTACGAGCAGTACTTC.

The chain has TRBV30 and TRBJ2-2; 13 positions match TRBD2. The CDR3 covers 15 residues. V shed 5 bases and J 9 bases; nucleotides not matched to a gene: 9. Germline assignment: CDR1 GTSNPN and CDR2 SVGIG (reference sequence). CDR3 region: CAWALGLAGERELFF. CDR3 DNA sequence: TGTGCCTGGGCCCTAGGACTAGCGGGAGAACGGGAGCTGTTTTTT. The variable domain in full, with the rest retrieved from reference TRBV30 and TRBJ2-2, is SQTIHQWPATLVQPVGSPLSLECTVEGTSNPNLYWYRQAAGRGLQLLFYSVGIGQISSEVPQNLSASRPQDRQFILSSKKLLLSDSGFYLCAWALGLAGERELFFGEGSRLTVL.

The chain carries TRBV5-1 and TRBJ2-3; 7 positions agree with TRBD1. V gave up 2 bases and J gave up 0 bases; unmatched junction bases: 6. The germline gives CDR1 SGHRS, CDR2 YFSETQ. The CDR3 has 16 amino acids. CDR3 bases: TGCGCCAGCAGCTTTGCCGGGACAGCTAGCACAGATACGCAGTATTTT. It codes for CASSFAGTASTDTQYF.

This clone was seen only a few times. Written as DNA, the CDR3 is TGTGCCAGTAGAACCCCTCCGGGACAGAGAACCTTGAACACTGAAGCTTTCTTT. Translation: CASRTPPGQRTLNTEAFF. The V call is TRBV19, the J call TRBJ1-1; TRBD1 matches 7 bases. The J segment lost 0 bases and the V segment lost 6 bases, leaving 16 bases of the junction unmatched. The CDR3 spans 18 residues. Germline values: CDR1 LNHDA, CDR2 SQIVND (reference sequence).

This clone was seen just once. The rearrangement links TRBV9 to TRBJ2-7; 8 bases map to TRBD2. Per germline, CDR1 SGDLS and CDR2 YYNGEE. This CDR3 has 17 residues. V lost 0 bases to trimming and J lost 3 bases; unmatched junction nucleotides: 11. The CDR3, as DNA: TGTGCCAGCAGCGTAGCAGCAGGAGCGGGAGACGACTACGAGCAGTACTTC. Translation: CASSVAAGAGDDYEQYF. Looking up the rest from reference TRBV9 and TRBJ2-7 gives the full variable domain: DSGVTQTPKHLITATGQRVTLRCSPRSGDLSVYWYQQSLDQGLQFLIQYYNGEERAKGNILERFSAQQFPDLHSELNLSSLELGDSALYFCASSVAAGAGDDYEQYFGPGTRLTVT.

This clone was picked up a small number of times. The J gene is TRBJ2-7, the V gene TRBV6-1, with TRBD1 as a possible D gene (5 bases). In germline, CDR1 is MNHNS, CDR2 SASEGT. V shed 7 bases and J shed 3 bases, with 16 bases lying between them. CDR3 length equals 14 residues. The CDR3 spells CASILVGQGYEQYF. The CDR3 DNA reads TGTGCCAGCATTTTAGTAGGGCAGGGCTACGAGCAGTACTTC.

V is TRBV27 and J is TRBJ2-3, with 8 bases matching TRBD1. Trimming cost V 2 bases and J 1 base; bases outside gene matches: 2. The CDR3 runs to 15 residues. Germline lookup yields CDR1 MNHEY and CDR2 SMNVEV (reference sequence). CDR3 protein: CASSLDRGRTDTQYF. The CDR3 coding sequence is TGTGCCAGCAGTTTAGACAGGGGCCGCACAGATACGCAGTATTTT.